This T cell receptor (beta chain) was observed in a study of blood T cell repertoires in COVID-19. The overall study: Acute and convalescent COVID-19 specimens originated in the United States, Italy and Spain. PBMCs, B-cell-depleted T cells, or T cells were the source of the cDNA or gDNA that made up the material.

Per the original data handling: How many nucleated cells were present was estimated from reference gene primer amplification. Sequencing used immunoSEQ multiplex PCR; TCRdb keeps in-frame clones, though not all of them. Clonal size and the V and J genes are those of that table, whereas D and trimming came from the DNA. The sample consists of under 60,000 clones, around 90% of them appearing once. V dropped 4 bases and J dropped 5 bases, with 15 bases sitting between them. The CDR3 is made up of 14 amino acids. The germline CDR1 and CDR2 sequences are SGHNT and YYREEE (reference sequence). The material sequenced was peripheral blood. V usage is TRBV5-4 and J usage is TRBJ2-5; TRBD2 is a possible D gene (5 bases). The receptor comes from a man in his fifties with active COVID-19. The CDR3 loop reads CASSNSSGMETQYF. The CDR3 coding sequence is TGTGCCAGCAGCAACTCTTCCGGGATGGAGACCCAGTACTTC.